This T cell receptor (beta chain) stems from a study of CD8 T cells in ankylosing spondylitis. The study's findings and limits: Disease-linked clones bore a CD8+ phenotype, appearing relatively rarely in peripheral blood. Ankylosing spondylitis blood appeared to be characterized by a TCR beta motif of roughly eight highly homologous variants.

This clonotype was seen ten or more times. The target antigen is unknown. The CDR3 consists of 14 residues. Trimming removed 3 bases from V and 5 bases from J, with 12 bases in between. CDR1 and CDR2 from the germline V gene are LGHNA and YNFKEQ. Making the TCR beta libraries involved quantitative 5'-RACE with molecular barcodes. TCRdb reprocessed the 5' RACE reads via MiXCR and lists one record per CDR3 protein. The table lists 450,000 to 550,000 distinct CDR3 sequences, roughly 5.3% of them singletons, with around 3.5% in the top ten. This TCR came from a male donor with ankylosing spondylitis. This sequence joins TRBV4-2 and TRBJ2-3, with D maybe TRBD1 (6 bases). The specimen sequenced was blood, either unsorted or a sorted T cell fraction (not recorded which). CDR3 DNA: TGTGCCAGCAGCCACAGGGGAGCCCGAGATACGCAGTATTTT. The encoded protein is CASSHRGARDTQYF.